Listed below are T cell receptor beta chains from one sample, sequenced in a study of siplizumab effects on memory and regulatory T cells. Here immunoSEQ multiplex PCR was the method, and the copy in TCRdb shows in-frame clones only, minus some. The sample consists of roughly 56,000 clones, around 97% of them appearing once. Sequenced input: naive CD8+ T cells sorted from blood. The source is a human donor in good health. Each CDR3 is given with its conserved first and last residue. A D gene is named only where the DNA matches it firmly. Rows may omit the clone size; those that give it use once, few, many or a size class.

clone size	D gene	V gene	J gene	CDR3 DNA	CDR3 protein
.	TRBD1	TRBV13	TRBJ2-1	TGTGCCAGCAGCTTAGCTCGAAGACAGGGGAGGTTTGAGCAGTTCTTC	CASSLARRQGRFEQFF
.	TRBD2	TRBV27	TRBJ2-5	TGTGCCAGCAGTTTATCGATTGGACTAGCGGACCAAGAGACCCAGTACTTC	CASSLSIGLADQETQYF
.	TRBD2	TRBV30	TRBJ2-3	TGTGCCTGGAGTGGGGCGGGGGGCGCAGATACGCAGTATTTT	CAWSGAGGADTQYF
.	.	TRBV6-1	TRBJ1-5	TGTGCCAGCAGTGAATGGGCACTGAATAGCAATCAGCCCCAGCATTTT	CASSEWALNSNQPQHF
.	.	TRBV9	TRBJ2-7	TGTGCCGCCCGGGGTGCTTACGAGCAGTACTTC	CAARGAYEQYF
.	TRBD1	TRBV27	TRBJ2-7	TGTGCCAGCAGTCTAGGGACAGGGAGCGGATTCTACGAGCAGTACTTC	CASSLGTGSGFYEQYF
.	TRBD2	TRBV27	TRBJ2-1	TGTGCCAGCAGCTCCCAAGGGCTAGCGGTATACAATGAGCAGTTCTTC	CASSSQGLAVYNEQFF
.	.	TRBV25-1	TRBJ2-3	TGTGCCAGCCGGACTGGCCCAGATACGCAGTATTTT	CASRTGPDTQYF
.	.	TRBV27	TRBJ1-4	TGTGCCAGCACCACAGGGACCCATCTTAATGAAAAACTGTTTTTT	CASTTGTHLNEKLFF
.	.	TRBV7-9	TRBJ1-1	TGTGCCAGCAGCTTAGCTCTACCGGATGCTTTCTTT	CASSLALPDAFF
.	TRBD2	TRBV25-1	TRBJ2-3	TGTGCCAGCAGTGAATCTCGTGCGGGAGCGCAGTATTTT	CASSESRAGAQYF
.	TRBD2	TRBV4-1	TRBJ2-1	TGCGCCAGCAGTCCAGGCCCATTAGCGGGAGGGTACAATGAGCAGTTCTTC	CASSPGPLAGGYNEQFF
.	TRBD2	TRBV27	TRBJ2-2	TGTGCCAGCAGTTTATCGGCTAGCGGGAGTAACGGGGAGCTGTTTTTT	CASSLSASGSNGELFF
once	.	TRBV7-9	TRBJ2-3	TGTGCCAGCAGCTCATTCGGGAGAATAACAGATACGCAGTATTTT	CASSSFGRITDTQYF
.	TRBD2	TRBV6-1	TRBJ2-1	TGTGCCTCCCAAAGGACTAGCGGGTATGAGCAGTTCTTC	CASQRTSGYEQFF
.	TRBD1	TRBV4-1	TRBJ1-5	TGCGCCAGCAGCCAAGATGGACAGGGCAATCAGCCCCAGCATTTT	CASSQDGQGNQPQHF
.	.	TRBV10-1	TRBJ1-2	TGCGCCAGCAGTGAGCAGGGGACCTATGGCTACACCTTC	CASSEQGTYGYTF
.	TRBD2	TRBV7-9	TRBJ2-2	TGTGCCAGCCGAGGACTAGCGATTACCGGGGAGCTGTTTTTT	CASRGLAITGELFF
.	TRBD1	TRBV6-5	TRBJ1-5	TGTGCCAGCAGTCCCACAGGGGTTAGCAATCAGCCCCAGCATTTT	CASSPTGVSNQPQHF
.	TRBD2	TRBV2	TRBJ2-1	TGTGCCAGCATCACGGGAGGGGTCAGTCATGAGCAGTTCTTC	CASITGGVSHEQFF
.	.	TRBV19	TRBJ2-7	TGTGCCAGTAGTATGGGACAAGGGTACTACGAGCAGTACTTC	CASSMGQGYYEQYF
.	TRBD1	TRBV27	TRBJ1-4	TGTGCCAGCAGTCCATACACAGGGGGCTATGAAAAACTGTTTTTT	CASSPYTGGYEKLFF
.	.	TRBV11-3	TRBJ2-1	TGTGCCAGCAGCCTGCTCCGGGGTGTCCACAATGAGCAGTTCTTC	CASSLLRGVHNEQFF
.	TRBD2	TRBV9	TRBJ2-1	TGTGCCAGCAGCGTAGCCGGGAGGGCCCACAATGAGCAGTTCTTC	CASSVAGRAHNEQFF
.	TRBD2	TRBV6-1	TRBJ2-7	TGTGCCAGCACATCTGCGGGAGCGTACGAGCAGTACTTC	CASTSAGAYEQYF